What follows are 23 T cell receptor beta chains derived from one specimen sequenced in a study of blood T cell repertoires in COVID-19. Here immunoSEQ multiplex PCR was the method, and the copy in TCRdb shows in-frame clones only, minus some. The data hold more than 95,000 clones, with less than 90% observed a single time. Sequencing was carried out using peripheral blood. All receptors derive from a man aged 25 to 40 with acute or convalescent COVID-19.

This chain joins TRBV7-3 and TRBJ2-3; D remains ambiguous. CDR3 length equals 13 residues. The V end was cut by 4 bases, the J end by 3 bases, with 8 bases between. Germline CDR1 and CDR2: SGHTA and FQGTGA. The CDR3 region has the DNA TGTGCCAGCAGCTCTAGTGGGACAGATACGCAGTATTTT. Translation: CASSSSGTDTQYF. The complete variable domain, with remaining parts taken from reference TRBV7-3 and TRBJ2-3, reads GAGVSQTPSNKVTEKGKYVELRCDPISGHTALYWYRQSLGQGPEFLIYFQGTGAADDSGLPNDRFFAVRPEGSVSTLKIQRTERGDSAVYLCASSSSGTDTQYFGPGTRLTVL.

The genes are TRBV5-4 and TRBJ2-7, with TRBD2 matching over 9 bases. V lost 2 bases and J lost 3; bases outside the gene matches: 3. Germline V gives CDR1 SGHNT, CDR2 YYREEE (reference sequence). This CDR3 is 14 amino acids long. The CDR3 loop reads CASSLDSGGYEQYF. DNA for the CDR3: TGTGCCAGCAGCTTAGATAGCGGGGGCTACGAGCAGTACTTC.

CDR3 in amino acids: CAWSTGDNQPQHF. CDR3 sequence (DNA): TGTGCCTGGTCGACCGGGGACAATCAGCCCCAGCATTTT. The rearrangement uses TRBV30 and TRBJ1-5; D gene ambiguous. The CDR3 sequence is 13 residues long. V was shortened by 5 bases and J by 3 bases, with 11 bases between the two germline ends. CDR1 GTSNPN and CDR2 SVGIG come from the germline V gene (reference sequence).

The chain joins TRBV30 to TRBJ1-3; the D is unclear. Germline CDR1 reads GTSNPN; CDR2 reads SVGIG (reference sequence). The CDR3 loop spans 14 amino acids. Trimming shortened V by 3 bases and J by 1 base, and 10 bases separated the two germline ends. CDR3 nucleotides: TGTGCCTGGAGCCCAGGTGCTTCTGGAAACACCATATATTTT. It yields the protein CAWSPGASGNTIYF. Combining the CDR3 with reference TRBV30 and TRBJ1-3 gives the whole variable domain SQTIHQWPATLVQPVGSPLSLECTVEGTSNPNLYWYRQAAGRGLQLLFYSVGIGQISSEVPQNLSASRPQDRQFILSSKKLLLSDSGFYLCAWSPGASGNTIYFGEGSWLTVV.

CDR3 coding DNA: TGTGCCACTAGCGGGAGGGCGAACACCGGGGAGCTGTTTTTT. Translating gives CATSGRANTGELFF. The V gene is TRBV10-3, the J gene TRBJ2-2; 12 nucleotides match TRBD2. V shed 10 bases and J 0 bases; nucleotides not matched to a gene: 0. The CDR3 length is 14 residues. Germline-derived CDR1 and CDR2 are ENHRY and SYGVKD.

This clone was observed a few times. This chain links TRBV25-1 with TRBJ1-6; 7 bases are shared with TRBD1. There are 13 residues in the CDR3. CDR1 is MGHDK, CDR2 SYGVNS, per germline. The J segment lost 9 bases and the V segment lost 4 bases, leaving 3 bases of the junction unmatched. The CDR3 is CASSGQGASPLHF. CDR3 sequence (DNA): TGTGCCAGCAGTGGACAGGGTGCTTCACCCCTCCACTTT.

The chain employs TRBV27 and TRBJ2-1; 10 nucleotides agree with TRBD1. V lost 2 bases and J lost 9; bases outside the gene matches: 7. Germline CDR1 reads MNHEY; CDR2 reads SMNVEV (reference sequence). CDR3 length: 15 residues. DNA of the CDR3: TGTGCCAGCAGTTTAGCGGGGACAGGGGTCCCTGAGCAGTTCTTC. Translating it yields CASSLAGTGVPEQFF.

The V and J genes are TRBV27 and TRBJ2-7; 7 bases match TRBD2. Germline V gene lookup returns CDR1 MNHEY and CDR2 SMNVEV (reference sequence). The CDR3 consists of 13 residues. After removal of 5 bases from V and 3 bases from J, the junction contained 4 bases not matched to a gene. The CDR3 protein is CASSKGLYYEQYF. In DNA form, the CDR3 reads TGTGCCAGCAGTAAGGGACTATACTACGAGCAGTACTTC.

The V and J genes are TRBV3-1 (or the pseudogene TRBV3-2) and TRBJ2-3; TRBD2 aligns across 9 bases. The CDR3 totals 17 residues. The germline gives CDR1 LGHDT, CDR2 YNNKEL (reference sequence). The V segment lost 0 bases and the J segment 5 bases; nucleotides outside the gene matches: 9. CDR3 region: CASSQEEVAGEGDTQYF. CDR3 DNA: TGTGCCAGCAGCCAAGAAGAAGTAGCGGGAGAGGGAGATACGCAGTATTTT.

The chain recombines TRBV23-1 with TRBJ2-2; D unclear. TRBV23-1 is classed as an ORF, of uncertain function. The V and J ends lost 5 bases and 3 bases respectively, with 7 bases between them. The CDR3 spans 13 residues. This CDR3 reads CASSTVDTGELFF. The CDR3 nucleotides read TGCGCCAGCAGTACGGTGGACACCGGGGAGCTGTTTTTT.

This chain uses TRBV30 with TRBJ2-5; perhaps TRBD1 as D (5 bases). The V end was cut by 7 bases, the J end by 4 bases, with 19 bases between. There are 14 residues in the CDR3. Germline V gives CDR1 GTSNPN, CDR2 SVGIG (reference sequence). CDR3 sequence: CALEPRVWGETQYF. In DNA form, the CDR3 reads TGTGCCTTAGAGCCCAGGGTTTGGGGAGAGACCCAGTACTTC.

This clone appeared a single time. The rearrangement joins TRBV4-2 to TRBJ2-5; D gene unclear. V was cut by 4 bases and J by 2 bases, with 11 bases left in between. The CDR3 totals 14 residues. Germline lookup yields CDR1 LGHNA and CDR2 YNFKEQ. CDR3: CASSRRHGQETQYF. The CDR3 bases are TGTGCCAGCAGCCGGCGGCACGGGCAAGAGACCCAGTACTTC.

This clone showed up just a few times. The V call is TRBV7-3, the J call TRBJ2-1; possible D gene TRBD2, 5 bases. Germline-derived CDR1 and CDR2 are SGHTA and FQGTGA. The ends were cut back, 2 bases at V and 2 bases at J, with 7 bases in the middle. CDR3 length equals 14 residues. In DNA form, the CDR3 reads TGTGCCAGCAGCTTATCGGGAACCTACAATGAGCAGTTCTTC. Translation gives CASSLSGTYNEQFF.

This rearrangement joins TRBV7-9 to TRBJ1-2; tentatively, D is TRBD1 (6 bases). CDR3 length: 14 residues. Deletions cut 5 bases from V and 5 bases from J, with 15 bases between. Per the germline V gene, CDR1 is SEHNR and CDR2 is FQNEAQ (reference sequence). CDR3 DNA: TGTGCCAGCAGCCCAAACAGGGAAGGGTATGGCTACACCTTC. Translating it yields CASSPNREGYGYTF.

This chain uses TRBV25-1 with TRBJ2-1; D gene ambiguous. Germline CDR1 reads MGHDK; CDR2 reads SYGVNS. V lost 3 bases, J lost 3 bases, and 6 bases lay in between. The CDR3 covers 13 residues. The CDR3 is CASSERLYNEQFF. The CDR3 DNA follows: TGTGCCAGCAGTGAGAGACTCTACAATGAGCAGTTCTTC.

The chain combines TRBV30 with TRBJ2-7, with 9 bases aligning to TRBD1. This CDR3 region has 16 residues. J gave up 4 bases and V 1 base, and 11 bases lay outside the gene matches. Per the germline V gene, CDR1 is GTSNPN and CDR2 is SVGIG (reference sequence). The CDR3 DNA is TGTGCCTGGAGTGGATTACAGGGGGCCGGAGGGTACGAGCAGTACTTC. The encoded protein is CAWSGLQGAGGYEQYF. Complete variable domain (other parts from reference TRBV30 and TRBJ2-7): SQTIHQWPATLVQPVGSPLSLECTVEGTSNPNLYWYRQAAGRGLQLLFYSVGIGQISSEVPQNLSASRPQDRQFILSSKKLLLSDSGFYLCAWSGLQGAGGYEQYFGPGTRLTVT.

The chain is built from TRBV5-1 and TRBJ1-1; weak D call: TRBD1 (5 bases). The CDR3 runs 16 residues. Germline CDR1 is SGHRS and CDR2 is YFSETQ. Deletions cut 4 bases from V and 1 base from J, with 17 bases between. The DNA of the CDR3 is TGCGCCAGCAGCCGTTCAGGGAGGGCACCGAACACTGAAGCTTTCTTT. The encoded protein is CASSRSGRAPNTEAFF.

This rearrangement joins TRBV6-2 or TRBV6-3 to TRBJ1-1; D remains ambiguous. The CDR3 is 11 residues long. Deletions cut 2 bases from V and 7 bases from J, with 5 bases between. CDR1 is MNHEY, CDR2 SVGEGT, per germline. For the CDR3, the DNA is TGTGCCAGCAGTTACGGAGTTGAAGCTTTCTTT. Encoded protein: CASSYGVEAFF.

The rearrangement joins TRBV7-8 to TRBJ2-3, with D possibly matching TRBD2 (5 bases). The CDR3 loop spans 15 amino acids. CDR1 and CDR2 (germline): SGHVS, FQNEAQ. The V and J ends lost 6 bases and 2 bases respectively, with 15 bases between them. DNA of the CDR3: TGTGCCAGCAGATCACGCGAGGGTTTCACAGATACGCAGTATTTT. Translated, it gives CASRSREGFTDTQYF.

The chain has TRBV6-5 and TRBJ2-5; D is undetermined. This CDR3 has 14 residues. From germline, CDR1 is MNHEY and CDR2 SVGAGI. Trimming cost V 0 bases and J 1 base, with 6 bases left between them. The CDR3 is CASSYSGPQETQYF. DNA of the CDR3: TGTGCCAGCAGTTACTCGGGCCCCCAAGAGACCCAGTACTTC.

This clone showed up just once. The gene calls are TRBV29-1 and TRBJ2-3; 10 bases map to TRBD2. The CDR3 runs to 13 residues. The ends lost 6 bases at V and 0 bases at J; junction bases unmatched: 0. CDR1 SQVTM and CDR2 ANQGSEA come from the germline V gene. The CDR3 DNA sequence: TGCAGCGTGACTAGCGGGAGCACAGATACGCAGTATTTT. It translates to CSVTSGSTDTQYF.

The rearrangement uses TRBV29-1 and TRBJ2-7, with D possibly matching TRBD1 (6 bases). The length of the CDR3 is 13 residues. V was cut by 4 bases and J by 2 bases, with 12 bases left in between. Looked up from germline, CDR1 is SQVTM and CDR2 is ANQGSEA. The CDR3 here is CSVVTGETYEQYV. Here the CDR3 DNA reads TGCAGCGTTGTGACAGGCGAGACCTACGAGCAGTACGTC.

The chain links TRBV11-1 to TRBJ2-3, with 10 bases matching TRBD2. The V gene's germline CDR1 is SGHAT and CDR2 FQDESV (reference sequence). V was pared by 5 bases and J by 0 bases, with 5 bases of the junction left unmatched. The CDR3 totals 16 residues. This CDR3 is CASSARLAGSTDTQYF. CDR3 sequence (DNA): TGTGCCAGCAGCGCGCGACTAGCGGGTAGCACAGATACGCAGTATTTT.